This TCR beta chain was identified during a study of blood T cells in healthy people across ages. The study, taken as a whole, reports: Estimates of total diversity, which came from one million sequenced T cells, were considered to be underestimates. Without sorted subsets, naive and antigen-experienced compartments could not be conclusively compared.

For the second PCR, which ran for roughly 7 to 11 cycles, a sample-barcoded 5' primer and a J-beta primer mix were used. Each of the cDNA molecules was tagged by a template-switch adaptor with 12 random nucleotides. Each CDR3 protein is one row after TCRdb ran MiXCR on the 5' RACE reads. Of 1.5 million to 2 million distinct CDR3 sequences in the sample, roughly 30% are singletons; the top ten hold 6.5% to 8.5%. CDR1 is SQVTM, CDR2 ANQGSEA, per germline. V lost 5 bases to trimming and J lost 2 bases, with 11 bases between them. The CDR3 consists of 13 residues. This clonotype was counted a few times. Its antigen remains unknown.

The rearrangement uses TRBV29-1 and TRBJ2-3; D gene unclear. This TCR was recovered from a woman younger than 45 in good health. Sequences were obtained from blood. The CDR3 sequence is CSVSVGLTDTQYF. In DNA form, the CDR3 reads TGCAGCGTTTCGGTAGGGCTCACAGATACGCAGTATTTT.